This T cell receptor (beta chain) was profiled in a study of cytomegalovirus exposure and HLA in healthy donors. PCR involved 60 Vbeta and 13 Jbeta primers. Assay: immunoSEQ multiplex PCR; the TCRdb copy retains only in-frame clones and omits some. The sample carries 100,000 to 150,000 clones, 15% to 20% recorded once. The study, taken as a whole, reports: The authors enumerated 150 to 200 TCR beta chains as linked to cytomegalovirus. A later analysis found common viral pathogens apparently linked to several of the most significant clusters.

This clone has just a few counts. The antigen remains unidentified. Trimming removed 5 bases from V and 0 bases from J, with 6 bases in between. The CDR3 contains 12 residues. Germline V lookup: CDR1 SGHDT, CDR2 YYEEEE. The sequence derives from a female donor in good health and CMV-seropositive. Sequencing was carried out using PBMCs. The chain combines TRBV5-6 with TRBJ2-7; D ambiguous. CDR3 in amino acids: CASRANSYEQYF. CDR3 bases: TGTGCCAGCAGGGCCAACTCCTACGAGCAGTACTTC.